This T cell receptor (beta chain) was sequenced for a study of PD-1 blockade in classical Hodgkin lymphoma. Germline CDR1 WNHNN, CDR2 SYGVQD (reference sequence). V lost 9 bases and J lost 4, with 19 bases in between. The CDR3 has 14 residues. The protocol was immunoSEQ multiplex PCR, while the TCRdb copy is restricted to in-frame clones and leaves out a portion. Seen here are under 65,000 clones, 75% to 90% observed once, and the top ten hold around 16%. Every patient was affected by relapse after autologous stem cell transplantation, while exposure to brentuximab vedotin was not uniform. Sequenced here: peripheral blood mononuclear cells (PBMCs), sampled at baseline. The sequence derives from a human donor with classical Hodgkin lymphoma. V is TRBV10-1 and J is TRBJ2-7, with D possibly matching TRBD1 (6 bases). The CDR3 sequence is CASLWAGVRYEQYF. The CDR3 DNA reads TGCGCCAGTCTTTGGGCAGGGGTGCGATACGAGCAGTACTTC.